What follows is one T cell receptor (beta chain) and its context. TCRdb re-analysed the RT-PCR reads in MiXCR, keeping a single row per CDR3 protein. The data hold hundreds of thousands of distinct CDR3 sequences, with over 25% observed a single time. This sample is part of a study of response to subunit inactivated influenza vaccine. The TCR comes from a man aged 45-60 years who received an inactivated influenza vaccine. This material consisted of CD4+ T cells sorted from PBMCs, taken 4 to 6 days after vaccination.

The chain's CDR3 is CAGAVKGNQPQHF. The CDR3 bases are TGTGCCGGAGCGGTGAAGGGCAATCAGCCCCAGCATTTT. The chain is built from TRBV2 and TRBJ1-5; D is undetermined. V lost 11 bases and J 2 bases, leaving 13 bases between the germline ends. The CDR3 has 13 amino acids. Per germline, CDR1 SNHLY and CDR2 FYNNEI.